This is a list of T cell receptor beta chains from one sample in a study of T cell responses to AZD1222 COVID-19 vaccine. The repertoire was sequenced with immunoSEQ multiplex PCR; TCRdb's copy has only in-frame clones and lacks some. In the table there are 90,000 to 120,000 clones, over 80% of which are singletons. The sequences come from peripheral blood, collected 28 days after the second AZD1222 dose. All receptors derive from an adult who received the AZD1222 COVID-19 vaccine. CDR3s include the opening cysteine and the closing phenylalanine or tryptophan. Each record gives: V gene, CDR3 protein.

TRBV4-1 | CASSQERRGAIRQPQHF
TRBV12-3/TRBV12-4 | CASSLTPRNTIYF
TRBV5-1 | CASSLAGTGRETQYF
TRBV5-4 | CASGAGGTEAFF
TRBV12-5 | CASGSLRGPYTGELFF
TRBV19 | CASSILAGVRAQYF
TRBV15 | CATSRDLGLYNEQFF
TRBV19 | CASSPRTGNYEQYF
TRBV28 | CASSSPRRLRDGYTF
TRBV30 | CAWSVGTGINSPLHF
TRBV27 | CASSPLPGQGGMGTSNQPQHF
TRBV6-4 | CASSPASGNTGELFF
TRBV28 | CASSLSSTSGRFRDEQYF
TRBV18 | CASSPRQGAWTEAFF
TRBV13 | CASSIRQGLENIQYF
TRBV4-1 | CASSQTFPNTEAFF
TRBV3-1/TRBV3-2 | CASSQDPSGHPNTEAFF
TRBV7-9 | CASSLSGGTDQPQHF
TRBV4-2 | CASSQQTGLNQPQHF
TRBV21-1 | CASRTTRRLAGEGYEQYF
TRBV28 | CASSPPPGGVTYEQYF
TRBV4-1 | CASSRFLDQPQHF
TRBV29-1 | CSVEEAGGNTIYF
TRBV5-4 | CASSLSGSREQYF
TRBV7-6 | CASSFRGGARLKTDTQYF
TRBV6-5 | CASSYSLDRTGYTF
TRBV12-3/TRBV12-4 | CASTPGGQPQHF
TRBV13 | CASSLVGHPTYNEQFF
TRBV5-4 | CASSLALGEWKPQHF
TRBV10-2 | CASRLGGRFPDTQYF
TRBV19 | CASSTRTGPNTEAFF
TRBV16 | CASSQSGTGWNSPLHF
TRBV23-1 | CASSQSLKSDRAGDTIYF
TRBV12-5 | CASGLVLGPPTNYGYTF
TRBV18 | CASSLAGGRHEQFF
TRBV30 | CAWSKGQANYGYTF
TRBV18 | CASSPIGQGADQF
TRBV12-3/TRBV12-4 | CASSRVGAQPQHF
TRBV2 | CASSEVGHGYTF
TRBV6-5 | CASSYSNRGIGTIYF
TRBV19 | CASSIHGANYGYTF
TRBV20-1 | CSAVRGEKLFF
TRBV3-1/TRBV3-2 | CASSQLRGGEQFF
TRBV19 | CASSIGTTGNTEAFF
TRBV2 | CASEDSLSYNEQFF
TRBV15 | CATSLGVSNQPQHF
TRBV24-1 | CALHRGRGTEAFF
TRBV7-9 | CASSLETVNSPLHF
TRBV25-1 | CASSVSTGLYEQYF
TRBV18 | CASAEAGMNTGELFF
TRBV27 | CASSFWRENTGELFF
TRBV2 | CASSEGLAPYEQYF
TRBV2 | CASGGIGSYNEQFF
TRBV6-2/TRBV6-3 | CASSPQRLTYEQYF
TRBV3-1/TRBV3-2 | CASSQSGGPQHF
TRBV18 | CASSRTSSYNEQFF